This T cell receptor beta chain was sequenced for a study of blood T cell repertoires in COVID-19. At the level of the study: The United States, Italy and Spain supplied acute and convalescent COVID-19 samples. Sources were T cells, B-cell-depleted T cells, or PBMCs; the material itself was cDNA or gDNA.

Categorization into cohorts depended on clinical history that participants reported. Cohort 3 donors were reported recovered after two negative PCRs, clearance, or symptom resolution. Sequenced by immunoSEQ multiplex PCR; TCRdb stores in-frame clones only, minus some. The sample has about 400,000 clones; about nine tenths are singletons. J lost 0 bases, V lost 4 bases, and 4 bases had no gene match. Per germline, CDR1 KGHSY and CDR2 FQNENV. The CDR3 spans 17 residues. The receptor comes from a woman in her twenties or thirties who had recovered from COVID-19. The sample taken for sequencing was PBMCs or T cells enriched from blood (not recorded which). The chain uses TRBV16 and TRBJ1-6; 9 nucleotides agree with TRBD1. The CDR3 protein is CASSRGTGSSYNSPLHF. Written as DNA, the CDR3 is TGTGCCAGCAGCCGCGGGACAGGGAGCTCCTATAATTCACCCCTCCACTTT.